The 4 T cell receptor beta chains below all came from one sample that was sequenced in a study of blood T cells in healthy people across ages (dated by TCRdb to the mid-2010s). Preparation of the library involved 5' RACE. The instrument given in TCRdb is Illumina HiSeq 2500. A second PCR of roughly 7 to 12 cycles was run with a J-beta primer mix and a sample-barcoded 5' primer. TCRdb ran its own pipeline on the public reads, namely fastp trimming at Q25 and MiXCR clone calling, and kept in-frame beta chains. Duplicate CDR3 protein sequences are folded into a single record with the most common DNA and genes. Across this sample there are 700,000 to 850,000 distinct CDR3 sequences, with roughly 50% seen only once. The ten largest make up around 40% of the sample. Sequencing was done on a sample of blood. These receptors all come from an elderly man in good health.

V is TRBV28 and J is TRBJ2-5, with TRBD2 as a possible D gene (5 bases). Between the trimmed V and J ends, which lost 6 bases and 9 bases, there was a span of 14 bases. This CDR3 is built from 12 residues. CDR1 MDHEN and CDR2 SYDVKM come from the germline V gene. CDR3 in amino acids: CASRDSRSAQYF. CDR3 nucleotide sequence: TGTGCCAGCAGGGACTCTCGCTCGGCCCAGTACTTC.

The chain couples TRBV29-1 to TRBJ1-2; 9 positions agree with TRBD1. J lost 7 bases, V lost 7 bases, and 10 bases had no gene match. This CDR3 comprises 13 residues. CDR1 and CDR2 from the germline V gene are SQVTM and ANQGSEA. The CDR3 bases are TGCAGCGCAGTTGAACAGGGGGCTTTTGGCTACACCTTC. It codes for CSAVEQGAFGYTF.

The genes are TRBV9 and TRBJ2-3; D is ambiguous. The CDR3 spans 13 residues. V lost 3 bases and J 4 bases, leaving 9 bases between the germline ends. The germline V gene has CDR1 SGDLS and CDR2 YYNGEE. For the CDR3, the DNA is TGTGCCAGCAGCGCTGGTGGCCCAGATACGCAGTATTTT. It yields the protein CASSAGGPDTQYF.

The CDR3 DNA follows: TGTGCCACCAGCAGAGTGACTAGCGGTTACAATGAGCAGTTCTTC. Protein product: CATSRVTSGYNEQFF. The rearrangement uses TRBV15 and TRBJ2-1; TRBD2 matches at 9 bases. Trimming took 1 base from V and 4 from J; bases not matched to a gene: 2. The CDR3 is made up of 15 amino acids. Germline V gives CDR1 LNHNV, CDR2 YYDKDF (reference sequence).